This TCR beta chain was recovered during a study of T cells expressing NK-cell markers (dated by TCRdb to about 2020). Regarding the complete study: TCR beta-chain repertoires were profiled in sorted CD3+CD56+NKG2C+, CD3+CD56+NKG2C- and CD3+CD56-NKG2C+ T-cell subsets from several donors. The libraries were sequenced on Illumina HiSeq 2000/2500, MiSeq or NextSeq, producing 2 x 150 bp reads. Of the eight sequenced donors, seven were found to be HCMV-seropositive and one was found to be HCMV-seronegative. The study sequenced eight donors, all healthy volunteers chosen at random: three men and five women. Paper-wide results and their limitations: Whether the expanded NKG2C-expressing T cell clones were specific for HCMV antigens was left unclear. Those dominant clonotypes were again the most abundant among CD3+CD56-NKG2C+ cells in a handful of donors, at about 25-60.1%. In several donors, the dominant CD3+CD56+NKG2C+ clonotypes were found to rank among the top 10 CD8+ clonotypes and to make up 1.0-7.0% of CD8+ T cells.

HCMV serostatus was determined by detecting HCMV-specific IgG in serum with a commercial ELISA kit. Peripheral blood mononuclear cells were isolated from blood by Ficoll density gradient centrifugation. This sample was sequenced with an Illumina HiSeq 2000. TCR beta cDNA libraries were made by 5'RACE template switching that added a universal primer site and unique molecular identifiers. Priming for cDNA synthesis came from the TCR beta constant segment, and two successive PCR amplification steps followed. In the source study's methods: Reads were demultiplexed and grouped by UMI with MIGEC, and clonotypes were assembled and quantified with MiTCR. To exclude erroneous sequences, only TCR cDNA sequences supported by at least two reads were retained. The tcR package was used for downstream repertoire analysis, with clonotypes matched between fractions based on CDR3 nucleotide sequence plus V segment. Antigen specificity was annotated against VDJdb with VDJmatch, allowing one amino acid substitution in CDR3. With the reads reprocessed by TCRdb, a single entry stands for each CDR3 protein sequence and no DNA is reported. TCRdb's processing, not the authors' own work, is the source of the V and J calls. The table kept for this sample lists hundreds of thousands of distinct CDR3 sequences. The top ten constitute 3.5% to 5% of the sample.

The CDR3 runs 15 amino acids, cysteine and phenylalanine included. No DNA is recorded. The germline V gene (reference sequence) yields LGHDT for CDR1 and YNNKEL for CDR2. Note on this clonotype: This clone's antigen is unknown.

This chain is built from TRBV3-1 and TRBJ2-3. The sequence was obtained from a woman aged 18 to 75 in good health. The sample taken for sequencing was blood T cells: a sorted CD56 or NKG2C T cell subset, CD4+ or CD8+ T cells, or bulk PBMC T cells (not recorded which). The CDR3 sequence is CASSQASQSTDTQYF.